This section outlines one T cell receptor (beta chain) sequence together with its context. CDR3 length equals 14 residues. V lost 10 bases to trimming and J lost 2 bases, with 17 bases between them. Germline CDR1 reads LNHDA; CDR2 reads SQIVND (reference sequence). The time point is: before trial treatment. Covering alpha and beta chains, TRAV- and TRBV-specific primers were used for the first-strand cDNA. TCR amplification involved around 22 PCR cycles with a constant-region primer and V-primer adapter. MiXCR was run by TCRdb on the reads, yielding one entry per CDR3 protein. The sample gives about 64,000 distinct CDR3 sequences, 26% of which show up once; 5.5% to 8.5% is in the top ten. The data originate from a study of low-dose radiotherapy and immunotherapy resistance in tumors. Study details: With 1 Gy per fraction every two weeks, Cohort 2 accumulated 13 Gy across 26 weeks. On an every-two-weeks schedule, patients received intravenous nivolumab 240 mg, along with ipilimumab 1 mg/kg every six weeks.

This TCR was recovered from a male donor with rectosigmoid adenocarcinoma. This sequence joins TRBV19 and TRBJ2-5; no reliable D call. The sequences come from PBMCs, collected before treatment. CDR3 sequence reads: CATQGDQRQETQYF. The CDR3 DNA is TGTGCCACCCAAGGAGATCAGAGGCAAGAGACCCAGTACTTC.